The rows below give T cell receptor beta chains drawn from one sample of a study of shared clonotypes between healthy human individuals. Produced via immunoSEQ multiplex PCR; TCRdb's table is partial and in-frame only. The sample lists some 690,000 clones, 90% occurring once. Sequenced input: memory CD8+ T cells from PBMCs. The source of these receptors is a man younger than 35 in good health. Some clones in this sample may be carry-over from other donors' samples. Each CDR3 is given with its conserved first and last residue. D genes are given only for firm matches. A row's size may be missing; if present it is once, few, many or a size class.

v_gene	j_gene	abundance	d_gene	CDR3aa	CDR3nt
TRBV6-5	TRBJ1-4	NA	NA	CASSPPGQAYEKLFF	TGTGCCAGCAGCCCACCGGGACAAGCGTATGAAAAACTGTTTTTT
TRBV7-2	TRBJ2-7	NA	NA	CASSFSGPRAGEQYF	TGTGCCAGCAGCTTCTCAGGCCCCCGGGCAGGCGAGCAGTACTTC
TRBV5-1	TRBJ2-1	NA	TRBD1	CASSSDRVGPYNEQFF	TGCGCCAGCAGCTCAGACAGGGTGGGCCCCTACAATGAGCAGTTCTTC
TRBV7-7	TRBJ1-5	NA	NA	CASSPSTTGIPQHF	TGTGCCAGCAGCCCAAGTACAACAGGGATTCCCCAGCATTTT
TRBV28	TRBJ1-1	once	NA	CASSFPASRTVNTEAFF	TGTGCCAGCAGTTTTCCAGCTTCCCGGACCGTGAACACTGAAGCTTTCTTT
TRBV5-1	TRBJ1-6	NA	TRBD1	CASSLDRQGGQSPLHF	TGCGCCAGCAGCTTGGACCGACAGGGAGGACAATCACCCCTCCACTTT
TRBV27	TRBJ2-1	NA	NA	CASSGRGPYNEQFF	TGTGCCAGCAGTGGGAGGGGGCCCTACAATGAGCAGTTCTTC
TRBV30	TRBJ2-5	NA	TRBD2	CAWSSPFREVETQYF	TGTGCCTGGAGTTCTCCCTTTCGGGAGGTAGAGACCCAGTACTTC
TRBV15	TRBJ1-2	few	NA	CATSRYPTGVAGYTF	TGTGCCACCAGCAGATACCCCACGGGGGTAGCTGGCTACACCTTC
TRBV5-8	TRBJ1-5	once	NA	CASSLTAGNQPQHF	TGTGCCAGCAGCTTAACGGCCGGCAATCAGCCCCAGCATTTT
TRBV4-2	TRBJ2-7	NA	NA	CASSQEAGFSSLYEQYF	TGTGCCAGCAGCCAAGAGGCGGGATTCTCGTCACTCTACGAGCAGTACTTC
TRBV18	TRBJ1-1	NA	NA	CASSPTKGEWAEAFF	TGTGCCAGCTCACCGACGAAGGGAGAGTGGGCTGAAGCTTTCTTT
TRBV5-1	TRBJ1-2	NA	NA	CASSFVPSRAAYGYTF	TGCGCCAGCAGCTTTGTCCCGAGCAGGGCGGCGTATGGCTACACCTTC
TRBV28	TRBJ2-2	NA	TRBD2	CASSPLAGLTGELFF	TGTGCCAGCAGTCCTTTAGCGGGACTCACCGGGGAGCTGTTTTTT
TRBV27	TRBJ1-2	NA	NA	CASSPSAGQDNYGYTF	TGTGCCAGCAGTCCCTCGGCGGGACAAGATAACTATGGCTACACCTTC
TRBV9	TRBJ2-7	NA	NA	CASSSGGRVYGDEQYF	TGTGCCAGCAGCTCTGGGGGACGGGTATACGGCGACGAGCAGTACTTC